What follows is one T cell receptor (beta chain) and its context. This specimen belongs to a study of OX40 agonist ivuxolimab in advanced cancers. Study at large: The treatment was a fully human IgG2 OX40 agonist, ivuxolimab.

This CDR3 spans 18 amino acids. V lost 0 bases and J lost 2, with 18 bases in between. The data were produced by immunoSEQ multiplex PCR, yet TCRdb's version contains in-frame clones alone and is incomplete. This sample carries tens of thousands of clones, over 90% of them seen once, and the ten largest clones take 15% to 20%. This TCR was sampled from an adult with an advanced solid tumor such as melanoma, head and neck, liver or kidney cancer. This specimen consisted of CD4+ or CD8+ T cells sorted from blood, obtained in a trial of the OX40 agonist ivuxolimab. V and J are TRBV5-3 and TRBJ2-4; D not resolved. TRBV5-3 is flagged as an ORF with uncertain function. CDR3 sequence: CARSLGDQKDGSKNIQYF. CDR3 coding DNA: TGTGCCAGAAGCTTGGGGGATCAGAAAGACGGATCCAAAAACATTCAGTACTTC.